This T cell receptor beta chain originates from a study of T cell responses to AZD1222 COVID-19 vaccine. Overall study findings and caveats: Distributed over spike, vaccine-associated CD4 TCRs predominated at 160-218 and 743-854.

The data were produced by immunoSEQ multiplex PCR, yet TCRdb's version contains in-frame clones alone and is incomplete. The table records about 160,000 clones, 85% to 95% of them present only once. Germline V lookup: CDR1 SQVTM, CDR2 ANQGSEA. The J segment lost 8 bases and the V segment lost 4 bases, leaving 4 bases of the junction unmatched. The CDR3 spans 12 residues. About this clone itself: Its cognate antigen is unknown.

Sample: peripheral blood, taken on day 0 of AZD1222 vaccination. This clonotype originated in an adult in good health. The gene calls are TRBV29-1 and TRBJ1-1, with 10 nucleotides matching TRBD1. CDR3 protein: CSVVGTGAEAFF. The CDR3 nucleotides are TGCAGCGTTGTTGGGACAGGGGCCGAAGCTTTCTTT.